This T cell receptor (beta chain) was obtained from a study of neurological immune-mediated disorders. 5'RACE with 10-nucleotide random UMIs produced the cDNA. TCRdb re-called the 5' RACE reads with MiXCR, one entry per CDR3 protein. This sample has about 59,000 distinct CDR3 sequences, with less than 25% found just once. This CDR3 contains 13 residues. V lost 5 bases, J lost 4 bases, and 2 bases stayed unmatched. In germline, CDR1 is SGHRS, CDR2 YFSETQ. Regarding time point: technical triplicate 2. Sequencing used PBMCs. The TCR sequence derives from a man between 60 and 75 years old with HTLV-1-associated myelopathy (HAM/TSP). J is TRBJ2-1 and V is TRBV5-1; TRBD1 matches at 8 bases. The CDR3 DNA sequence: TGCGCCAGCAGGGACAGGGAGTACAATGAGCAGTTCTTC. Translated, it gives CASRDREYNEQFF. Filled out from reference TRBV5-1 and TRBJ2-1, the complete variable domain reads KAGVTQTPRYLIKTRGQQVTLSCSPISGHRSVSWYQQTPGQGLQFLFEYFSETQRNKGNFPGRFSGRQFSNSRSEMNVSTLELGDSALYLCASRDREYNEQFFGPGTRLTVL.